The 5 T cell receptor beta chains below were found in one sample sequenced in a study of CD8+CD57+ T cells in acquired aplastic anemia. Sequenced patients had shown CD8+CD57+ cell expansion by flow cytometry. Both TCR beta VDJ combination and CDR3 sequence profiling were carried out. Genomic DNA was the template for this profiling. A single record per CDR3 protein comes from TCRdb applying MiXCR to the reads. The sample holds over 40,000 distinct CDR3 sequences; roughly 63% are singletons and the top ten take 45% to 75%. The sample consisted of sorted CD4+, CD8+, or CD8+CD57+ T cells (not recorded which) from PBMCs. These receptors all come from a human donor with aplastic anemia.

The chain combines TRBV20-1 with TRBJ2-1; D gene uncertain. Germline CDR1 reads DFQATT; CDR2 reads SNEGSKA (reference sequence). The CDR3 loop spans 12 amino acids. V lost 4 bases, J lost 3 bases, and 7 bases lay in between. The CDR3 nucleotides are TGCAGTGCTAAGAGAGGCTACAATGAGCAGTTCTTC. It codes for CSAKRGYNEQFF.

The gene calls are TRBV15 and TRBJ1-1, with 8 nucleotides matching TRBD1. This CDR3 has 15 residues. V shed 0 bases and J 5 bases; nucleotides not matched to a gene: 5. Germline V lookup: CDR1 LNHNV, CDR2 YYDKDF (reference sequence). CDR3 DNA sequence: TGTGCCACCAGCAGAGATTTACACAGGGGGACTGAAGCTTTCTTT. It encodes CATSRDLHRGTEAFF.

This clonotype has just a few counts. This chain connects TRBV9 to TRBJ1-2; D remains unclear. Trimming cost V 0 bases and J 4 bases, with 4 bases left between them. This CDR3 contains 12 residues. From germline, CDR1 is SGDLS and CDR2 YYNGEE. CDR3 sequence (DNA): TGTGCCAGCAGCGTAGGGAGCTATGGCTACACCTTC. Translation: CASSVGSYGYTF.

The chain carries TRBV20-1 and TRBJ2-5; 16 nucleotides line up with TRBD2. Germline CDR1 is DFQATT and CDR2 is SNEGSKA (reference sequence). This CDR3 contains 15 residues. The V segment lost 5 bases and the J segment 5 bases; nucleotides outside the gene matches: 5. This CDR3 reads CSAPGTSGRVETQYF. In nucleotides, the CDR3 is TGCAGTGCTCCCGGGACTAGCGGGAGGGTGGAGACCCAGTACTTC.

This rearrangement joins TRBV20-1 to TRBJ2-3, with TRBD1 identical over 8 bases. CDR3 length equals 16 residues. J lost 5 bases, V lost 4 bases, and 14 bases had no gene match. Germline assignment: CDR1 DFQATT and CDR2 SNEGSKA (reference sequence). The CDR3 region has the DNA TGCAGTGCTACAAACCCAGGGCAGGGGGCTGGAGATACGCAGTATTTT. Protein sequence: CSATNPGQGAGDTQYF.